This T cell receptor beta chain was profiled in a study of blood T cell repertoires in COVID-19. V was trimmed by 1 base and J by 3 bases, leaving 11 bases between them. The CDR3 covers 14 residues. In germline, CDR1 is SGHRS, CDR2 YFSETQ. The method was immunoSEQ multiplex PCR; TCRdb's version includes in-frame clones alone and lacks a portion of them. The sample shows 150,000 to 200,000 clones, 60% to 85% of them seen only once. The chain employs TRBV5-1 and TRBJ2-7; maybe TRBD1 (6 bases). The sequence was collected from a man between 60 and 70 years old with acute or convalescent COVID-19. The sample taken for sequencing was peripheral blood. CDR3 DNA sequence: TGCGCCAGCAGCTTGACTCCAGGGGTCTACGAGCAGTACTTC. Its translation is CASSLTPGVYEQYF. The full variable domain, with the rest looked up from reference TRBV5-1 and TRBJ2-7, is KAGVTQTPRYLIKTRGQQVTLSCSPISGHRSVSWYQQTPGQGLQFLFEYFSETQRNKGNFPGRFSGRQFSNSRSEMNVSTLELGDSALYLCASSLTPGVYEQYFGPGTRLTVT.